This T cell receptor beta chain was captured in a study of blood T cell repertoires in COVID-19. Across the study: The samples span acute and convalescent COVID-19 from the United States, Italy and Spain. The analysed material was cDNA or gDNA that came from T cells, B-cell-depleted T cells, or PBMCs.

In the authors' workflow: Nucleated cell number was recorded as an estimate derived from reference gene primer amplification. The repertoire was sequenced with immunoSEQ multiplex PCR; TCRdb's copy has only in-frame clones and lacks some. The DNA gave D and trimming, while V, J and clone size come from that table. The sample lists 250,000 to 400,000 clones; about nine tenths were seen once. Looked up from germline, CDR1 is SGHVS and CDR2 is FQNEAQ. V was shortened by 5 bases and J by 11 bases, with 16 bases between the two germline ends. The CDR3 runs to 14 residues. The sequencing sample was made of peripheral blood. The rearrangement joins TRBV7-8 to TRBJ1-6; D is unresolved. This TCR came from a man in his fifties with active or convalescent COVID-19. Written as DNA, the CDR3 is TGTGCCAGCAGCCCTCCCCAGATGAAACCACCCCTCCACTTT. Protein: CASSPPQMKPPLHF. The variable domain in full, completed from reference TRBV7-8 and TRBJ1-6, reads GAGVSQSPRYKVAKRGQDVALRCDPISGHVSLFWYQQALGQGPEFLTYFQNEAQLDKSGLPSDRFFAERPEGSVSTLKIQRTQQEDSAVYLCASSPPQMKPPLHFGNGTRLTVT.